This T cell receptor (beta chain) derives from a study of cytomegalovirus exposure and HLA in healthy donors. Among the donors, all were healthy bone marrow donors. On this clone: The antigen is undetermined.

This CDR3 has 15 amino acids. The V gene's germline CDR1 is LNHDA and CDR2 SQIVND (reference sequence). V was clipped by 6 bases and J by 6 bases; unmatched bases: 10. The primer mix had 60 Vbeta and 13 Jbeta primers. Clones were read by immunoSEQ multiplex PCR, and TCRdb kept only the in-frame ones, dropping some. Recorded here are some 46,000 clones; the top ten clones represent about 8%. Notes on the study in general: Reportedly, diagnosis of cytomegalovirus status by the classifier showed high specificity and sensitivity. Sequencing depth roughly uniform across donors was assumed in presence/absence analyses.

This receptor was identified in a male donor in good health and CMV-seronegative. The sample taken for sequencing was PBMCs. This chain links TRBV19 with TRBJ1-2; 10 nucleotides match TRBD1. DNA of the CDR3: TGTGCCAGTAGACTGGCGGGACAGGGGTGGGATGGCTACACCTTC. This encodes CASRLAGQGWDGYTF.